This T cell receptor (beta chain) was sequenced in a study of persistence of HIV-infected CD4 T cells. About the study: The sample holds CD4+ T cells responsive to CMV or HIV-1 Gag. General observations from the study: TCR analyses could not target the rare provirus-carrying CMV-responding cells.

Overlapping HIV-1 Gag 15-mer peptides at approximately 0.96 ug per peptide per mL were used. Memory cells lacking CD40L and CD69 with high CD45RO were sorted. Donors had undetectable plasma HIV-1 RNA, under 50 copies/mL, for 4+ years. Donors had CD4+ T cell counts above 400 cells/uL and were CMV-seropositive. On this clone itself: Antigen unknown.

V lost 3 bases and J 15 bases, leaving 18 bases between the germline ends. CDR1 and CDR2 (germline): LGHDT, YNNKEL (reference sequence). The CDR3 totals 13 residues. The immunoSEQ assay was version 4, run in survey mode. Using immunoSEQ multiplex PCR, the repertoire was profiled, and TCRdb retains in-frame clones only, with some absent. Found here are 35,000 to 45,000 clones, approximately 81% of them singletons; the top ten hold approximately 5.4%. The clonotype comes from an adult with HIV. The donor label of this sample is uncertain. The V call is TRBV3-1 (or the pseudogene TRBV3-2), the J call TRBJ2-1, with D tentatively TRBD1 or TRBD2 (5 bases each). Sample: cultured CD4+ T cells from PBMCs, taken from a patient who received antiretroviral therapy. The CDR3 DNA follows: TGTGCCAGCAGCCAGAGCGTCGGGACCCCCCCGTTCTTC. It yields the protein CASSQSVGTPPFF.